Here is one T cell receptor (beta chain) with its context. Antigen specificity is unknown. These data are taken from a study of OX40 agonist ivuxolimab in advanced cancers. Findings of the study overall: Clonal expansion was seen in CD4+ and CD8+ blood T cells by week 6 at 0.1 to 3.0 mg/kg. The study found among the lowest clonal expansion in partial responders at 0.1-3.0 mg/kg.

TCRdb's table, derived via immunoSEQ multiplex PCR, lists solely in-frame clones and lacks some. Of 80,000 or so clones detected, 75% to 90% appear once; the ten largest clones hold 2% to 2.5%. The length of the CDR3 is 11 residues. CDR1 and CDR2 (germline): DFQATT, SNEGSKA (reference sequence). With 6 bases clipped from V and 7 bases from J, the junction kept 6 bases outside the gene matches. The chain links TRBV20-1 to TRBJ2-7, with 7 bases lining up with TRBD2. The sequencing used CD4+ or CD8+ T cells sorted from blood, collected in a trial of the OX40 agonist ivuxolimab. The sequence was collected from an adult with an advanced solid tumor such as melanoma, head and neck, liver or kidney cancer. CDR3 coding DNA: TGCAGTGCCAGAAGGGGAGGGGAGCAGTACTTC. This codes for CSARRGGEQYF.